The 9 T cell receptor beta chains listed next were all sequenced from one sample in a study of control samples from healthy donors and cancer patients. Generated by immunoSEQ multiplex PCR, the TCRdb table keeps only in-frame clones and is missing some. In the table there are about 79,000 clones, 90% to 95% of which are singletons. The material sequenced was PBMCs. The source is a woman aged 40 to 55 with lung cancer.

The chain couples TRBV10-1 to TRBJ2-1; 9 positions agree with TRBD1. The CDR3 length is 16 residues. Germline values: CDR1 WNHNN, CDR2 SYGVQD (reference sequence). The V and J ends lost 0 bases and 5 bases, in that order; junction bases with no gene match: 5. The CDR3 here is CASSESRTGDNNEQFF. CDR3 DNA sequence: TGCGCCAGCAGTGAGTCTAGGACAGGGGATAACAATGAGCAGTTCTTC.

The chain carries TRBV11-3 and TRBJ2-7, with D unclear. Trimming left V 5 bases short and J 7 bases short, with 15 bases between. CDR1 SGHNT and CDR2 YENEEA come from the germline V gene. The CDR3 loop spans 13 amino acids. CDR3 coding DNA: TGTGCCAGCAGCCCCGGTTGGGGTAGGGAGCAGTACTTC. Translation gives CASSPGWGREQYF.

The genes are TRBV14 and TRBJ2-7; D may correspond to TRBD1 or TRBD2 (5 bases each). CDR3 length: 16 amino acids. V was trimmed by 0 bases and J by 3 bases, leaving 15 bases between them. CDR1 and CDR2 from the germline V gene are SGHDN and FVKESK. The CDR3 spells CASSQDGATGGYEQYF. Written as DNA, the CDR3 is TGTGCCAGCAGCCAAGATGGGGCCACTGGGGGCTACGAGCAGTACTTC.

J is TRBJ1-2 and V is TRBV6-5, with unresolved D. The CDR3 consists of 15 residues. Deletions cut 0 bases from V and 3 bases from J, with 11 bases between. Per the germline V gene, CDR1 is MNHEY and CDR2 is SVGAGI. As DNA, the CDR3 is TGTGCCAGCAGTTACTCGTTTGAGCAGGACTATGGCTACACCTTC. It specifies CASSYSFEQDYGYTF.

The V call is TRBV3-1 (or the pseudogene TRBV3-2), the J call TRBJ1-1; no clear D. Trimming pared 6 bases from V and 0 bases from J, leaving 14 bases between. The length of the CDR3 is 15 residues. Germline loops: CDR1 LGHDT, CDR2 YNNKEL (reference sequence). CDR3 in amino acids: CASSRSDVMNTEAFF. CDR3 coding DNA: TGTGCCAGCAGTCGATCGGACGTCATGAACACTGAAGCTTTCTTT.

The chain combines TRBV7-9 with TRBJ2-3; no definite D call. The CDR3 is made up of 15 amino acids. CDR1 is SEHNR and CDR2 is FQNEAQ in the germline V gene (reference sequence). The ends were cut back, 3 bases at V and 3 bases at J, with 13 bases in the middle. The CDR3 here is CASSFLGIGTDTQYF. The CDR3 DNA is TGTGCCAGCAGCTTCCTAGGGATCGGGACAGATACGCAGTATTTT.

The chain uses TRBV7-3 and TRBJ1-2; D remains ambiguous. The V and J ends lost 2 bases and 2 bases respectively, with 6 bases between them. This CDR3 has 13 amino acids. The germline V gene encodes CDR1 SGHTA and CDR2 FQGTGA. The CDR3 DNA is TGTGCCAGCAGCTTAGGACGGAACTATGGCTACACCTTC. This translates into CASSLGRNYGYTF. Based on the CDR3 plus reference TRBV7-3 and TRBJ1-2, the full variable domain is GAGVSQTPSNKVTEKGKYVELRCDPISGHTALYWYRQSLGQGPEFLIYFQGTGAADDSGLPNDRFFAVRPEGSVSTLKIQRTERGDSAVYLCASSLGRNYGYTFGSGTRLTVV.

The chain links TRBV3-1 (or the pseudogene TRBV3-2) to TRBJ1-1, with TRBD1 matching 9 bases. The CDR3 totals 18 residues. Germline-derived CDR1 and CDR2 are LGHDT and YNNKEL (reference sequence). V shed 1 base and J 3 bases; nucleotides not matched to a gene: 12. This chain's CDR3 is CASSQAGQGFYGDTEAFF. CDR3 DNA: TGTGCCAGCAGCCAAGCGGGACAGGGCTTTTATGGGGACACTGAAGCTTTCTTT.

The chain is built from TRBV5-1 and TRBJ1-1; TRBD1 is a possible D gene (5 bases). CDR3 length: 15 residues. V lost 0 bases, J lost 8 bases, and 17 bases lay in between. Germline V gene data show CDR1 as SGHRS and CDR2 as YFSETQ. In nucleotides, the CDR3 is TGCGCCAGCAGCTTGGACGTAGGGGCGGTTCGCGAAGCTTTCTTT. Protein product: CASSLDVGAVREAFF.